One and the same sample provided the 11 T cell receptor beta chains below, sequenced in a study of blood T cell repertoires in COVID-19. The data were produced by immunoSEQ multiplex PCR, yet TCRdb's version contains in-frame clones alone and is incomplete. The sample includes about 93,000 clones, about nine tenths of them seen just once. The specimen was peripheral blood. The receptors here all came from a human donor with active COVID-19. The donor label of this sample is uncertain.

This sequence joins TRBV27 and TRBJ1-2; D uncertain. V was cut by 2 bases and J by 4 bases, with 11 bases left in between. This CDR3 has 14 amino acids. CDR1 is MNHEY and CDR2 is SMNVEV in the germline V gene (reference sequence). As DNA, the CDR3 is TGTGCCAGCAGTTTAGACTATTCGGCCTATGGCTACACCTTC. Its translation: CASSLDYSAYGYTF.

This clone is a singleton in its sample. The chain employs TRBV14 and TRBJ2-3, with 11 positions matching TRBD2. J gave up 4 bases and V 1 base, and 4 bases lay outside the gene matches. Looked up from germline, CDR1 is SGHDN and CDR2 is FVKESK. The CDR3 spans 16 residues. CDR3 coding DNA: TGTGCCAGCAGCCAAGGACTAGCGGGGTTCGCAGATACGCAGTATTTT. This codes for CASSQGLAGFADTQYF.

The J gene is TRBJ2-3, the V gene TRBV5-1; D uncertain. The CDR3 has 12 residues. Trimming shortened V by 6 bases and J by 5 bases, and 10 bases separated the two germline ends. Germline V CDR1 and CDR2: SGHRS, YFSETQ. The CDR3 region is CASTYEEDTQYF. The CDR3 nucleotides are TGCGCCAGCACCTATGAGGAAGATACGCAGTATTTT. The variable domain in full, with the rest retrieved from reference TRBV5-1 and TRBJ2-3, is KAGVTQTPRYLIKTRGQQVTLSCSPISGHRSVSWYQQTPGQGLQFLFEYFSETQRNKGNFPGRFSGRQFSNSRSEMNVSTLELGDSALYLCASTYEEDTQYFGPGTRLTVL.

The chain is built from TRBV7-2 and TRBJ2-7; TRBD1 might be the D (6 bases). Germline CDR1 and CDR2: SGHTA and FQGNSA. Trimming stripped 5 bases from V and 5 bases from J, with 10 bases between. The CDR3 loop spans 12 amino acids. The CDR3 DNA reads TGTGCCAGCAGCCACCAGGGGAACGAGCAGTACTTC. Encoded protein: CASSHQGNEQYF. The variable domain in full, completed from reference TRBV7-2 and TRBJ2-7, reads GAGVSQSPSNKVTEKGKDVELRCDPISGHTALYWYRQSLGQGLEFLIYFQGNSAPDKSGLPSDRFSAERTGGSVSTLTIQRTQQEDSAVYLCASSHQGNEQYFGPGTRLTVT.

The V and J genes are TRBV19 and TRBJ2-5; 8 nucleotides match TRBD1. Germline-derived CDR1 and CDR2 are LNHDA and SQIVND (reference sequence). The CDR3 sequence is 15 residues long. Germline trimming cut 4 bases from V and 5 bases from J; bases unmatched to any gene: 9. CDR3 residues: CASSNARGLVETQYF. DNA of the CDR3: TGTGCCAGTAGTAATGCCAGGGGGCTGGTCGAGACCCAGTACTTC.

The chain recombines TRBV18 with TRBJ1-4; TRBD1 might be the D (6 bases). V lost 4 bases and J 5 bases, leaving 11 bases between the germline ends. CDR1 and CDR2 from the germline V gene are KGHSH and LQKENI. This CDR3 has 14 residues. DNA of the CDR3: TGTGCCAGCTCACGGGGACAACTGAATGAAAAACTGTTTTTT. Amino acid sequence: CASSRGQLNEKLFF.

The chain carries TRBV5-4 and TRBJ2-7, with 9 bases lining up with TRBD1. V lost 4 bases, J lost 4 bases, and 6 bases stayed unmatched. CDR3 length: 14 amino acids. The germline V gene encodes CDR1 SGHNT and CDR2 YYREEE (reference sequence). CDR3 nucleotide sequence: TGTGCCAGCAGCGTGGACAGGGGTGGATACGAGCAGTACTTC. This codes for CASSVDRGGYEQYF.

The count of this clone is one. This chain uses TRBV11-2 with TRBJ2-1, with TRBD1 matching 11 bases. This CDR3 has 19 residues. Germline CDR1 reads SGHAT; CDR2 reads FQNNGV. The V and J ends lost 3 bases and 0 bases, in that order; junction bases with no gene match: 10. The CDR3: CASSLMGQGGFGSYNEQFF. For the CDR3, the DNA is TGTGCCAGCAGCTTGATGGGACAGGGGGGATTTGGCTCCTACAATGAGCAGTTCTTC.

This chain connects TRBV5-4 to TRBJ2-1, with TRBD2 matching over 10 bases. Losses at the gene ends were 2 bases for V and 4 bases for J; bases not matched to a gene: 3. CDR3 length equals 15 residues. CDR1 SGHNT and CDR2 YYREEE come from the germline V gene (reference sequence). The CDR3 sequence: CASSFRTSGYNEQFF. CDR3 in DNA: TGTGCCAGCAGCTTTCGGACTAGCGGATACAATGAGCAGTTCTTC. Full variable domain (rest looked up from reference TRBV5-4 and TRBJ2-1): ETGVTQSPTHLIKTRGQQVTLRCSSQSGHNTVSWYQQALGQGPQFIFQYYREEENGRGNFPPRFSGLQFPNYSSELNVNALELDDSALYLCASSFRTSGYNEQFFGPGTRLTVL.

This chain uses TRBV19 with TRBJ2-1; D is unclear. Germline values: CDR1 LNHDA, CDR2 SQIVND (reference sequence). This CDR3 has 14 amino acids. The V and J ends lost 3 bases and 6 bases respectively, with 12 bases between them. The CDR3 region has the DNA TGTGCCAGTAGTATCGCCCAAAATAGCAATGAGCAGTTCTTC. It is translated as CASSIAQNSNEQFF.

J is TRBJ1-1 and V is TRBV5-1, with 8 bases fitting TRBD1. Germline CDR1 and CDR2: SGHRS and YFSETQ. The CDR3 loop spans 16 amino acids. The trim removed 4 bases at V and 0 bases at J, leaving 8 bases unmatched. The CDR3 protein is CASSLRRTGLNTEAFF. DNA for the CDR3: TGCGCCAGCAGCCTACGTAGGACAGGGTTGAACACTGAAGCTTTCTTT.